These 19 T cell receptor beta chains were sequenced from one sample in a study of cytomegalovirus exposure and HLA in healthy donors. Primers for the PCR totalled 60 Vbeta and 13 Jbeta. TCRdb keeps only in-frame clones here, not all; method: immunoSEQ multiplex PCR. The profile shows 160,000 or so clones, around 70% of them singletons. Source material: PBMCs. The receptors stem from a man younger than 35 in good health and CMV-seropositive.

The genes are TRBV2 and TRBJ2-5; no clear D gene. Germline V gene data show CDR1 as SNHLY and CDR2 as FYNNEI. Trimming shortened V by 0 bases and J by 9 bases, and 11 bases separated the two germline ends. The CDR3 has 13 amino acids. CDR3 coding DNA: TGTGCCAGCAGTGAAGCGCAGGCCCTGGCCCAGTACTTC. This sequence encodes CASSEAQALAQYF.

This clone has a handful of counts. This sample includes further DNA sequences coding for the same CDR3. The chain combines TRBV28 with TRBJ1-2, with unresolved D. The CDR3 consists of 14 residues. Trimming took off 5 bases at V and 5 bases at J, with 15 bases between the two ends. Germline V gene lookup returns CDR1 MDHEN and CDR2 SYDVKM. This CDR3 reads CASSGSAIKYGYTF. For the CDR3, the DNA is TGTGCCAGCAGTGGGTCAGCGATTAAATATGGCTACACCTTC.

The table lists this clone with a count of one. The CDR3 DNA reads as TGCGCCAGCAGCCAGCAAACAGGGGCGACTGGGGCCAACGTCCTGACTTTC. Its protein product is CASSQQTGATGANVLTF. The V gene is TRBV4-1, the J gene TRBJ2-6; the match to TRBD1 covers 7 bases. Trimming took 3 bases from V and 2 from J; bases not matched to a gene: 7. CDR1 is MGHRA, CDR2 YSYEKL, per germline. The CDR3 consists of 17 residues.

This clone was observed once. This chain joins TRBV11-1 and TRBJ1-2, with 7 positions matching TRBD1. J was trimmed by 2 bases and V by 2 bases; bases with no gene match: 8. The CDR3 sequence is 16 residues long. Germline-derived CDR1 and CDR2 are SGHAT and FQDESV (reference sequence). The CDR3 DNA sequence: TGTGCCAGCAGCTTATCTCACAGGGGAGACAACTATGGCTACACCTTC. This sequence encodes CASSLSHRGDNYGYTF.

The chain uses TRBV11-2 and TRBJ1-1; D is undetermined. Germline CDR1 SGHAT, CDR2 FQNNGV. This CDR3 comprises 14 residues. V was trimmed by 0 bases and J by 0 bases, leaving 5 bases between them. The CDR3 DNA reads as TGTGCCAGCAGCTTAGATACGGTGAACACTGAAGCTTTCTTT. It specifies CASSLDTVNTEAFF.

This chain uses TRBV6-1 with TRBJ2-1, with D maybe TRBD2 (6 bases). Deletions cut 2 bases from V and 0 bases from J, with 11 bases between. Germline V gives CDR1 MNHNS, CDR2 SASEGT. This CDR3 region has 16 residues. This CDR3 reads CASSEFGGSSYNEQFF. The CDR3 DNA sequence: TGTGCCAGCAGTGAATTTGGAGGGAGCTCCTACAATGAGCAGTTCTTC.

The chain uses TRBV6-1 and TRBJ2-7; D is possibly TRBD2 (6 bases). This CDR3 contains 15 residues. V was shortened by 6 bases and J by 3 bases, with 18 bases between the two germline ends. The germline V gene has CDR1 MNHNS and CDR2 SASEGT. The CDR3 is CASSGEEDGYYEQYV. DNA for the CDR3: TGTGCCAGCAGCGGGGAGGAGGACGGATACTACGAGCAGTACGTC.

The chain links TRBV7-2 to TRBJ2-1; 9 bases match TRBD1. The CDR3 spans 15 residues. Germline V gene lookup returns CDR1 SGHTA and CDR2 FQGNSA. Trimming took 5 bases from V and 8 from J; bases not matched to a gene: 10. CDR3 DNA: TGTGCCAGCAGCGAGAGGACAGGGGTTGGGTATGAGCAGTTCTTC. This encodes CASSERTGVGYEQFF.

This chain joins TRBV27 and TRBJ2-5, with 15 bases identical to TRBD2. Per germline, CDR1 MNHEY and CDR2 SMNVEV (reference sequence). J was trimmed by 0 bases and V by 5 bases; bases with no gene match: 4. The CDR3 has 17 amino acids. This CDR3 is CASSPRTSGRDQETQYF. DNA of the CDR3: TGTGCCAGCAGTCCCCGGACTAGCGGGAGGGACCAAGAGACCCAGTACTTC.

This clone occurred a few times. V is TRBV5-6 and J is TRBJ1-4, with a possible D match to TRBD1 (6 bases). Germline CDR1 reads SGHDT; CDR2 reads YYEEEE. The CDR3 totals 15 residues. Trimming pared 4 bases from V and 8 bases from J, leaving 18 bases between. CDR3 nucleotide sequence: TGTGCCAGCAGCGGGATGGACAGTATCGAGGAAAAACTGTTTTTT. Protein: CASSGMDSIEEKLFF.

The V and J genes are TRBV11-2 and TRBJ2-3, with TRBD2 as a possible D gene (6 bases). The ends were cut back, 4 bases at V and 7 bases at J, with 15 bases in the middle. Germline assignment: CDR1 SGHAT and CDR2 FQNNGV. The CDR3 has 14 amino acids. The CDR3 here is CASSSPQGGNTQYF. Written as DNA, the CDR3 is TGTGCCAGCAGCTCGCCCCAGGGCGGGAATACGCAGTATTTT.

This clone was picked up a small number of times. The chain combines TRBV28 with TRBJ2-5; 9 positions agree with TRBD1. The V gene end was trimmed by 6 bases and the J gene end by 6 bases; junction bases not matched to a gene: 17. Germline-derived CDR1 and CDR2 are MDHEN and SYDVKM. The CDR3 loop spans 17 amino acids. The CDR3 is CASSISGTGLPRQTQYF. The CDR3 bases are TGTGCCAGCAGCATCTCCGGGACAGGGTTACCACGGCAGACCCAGTACTTC. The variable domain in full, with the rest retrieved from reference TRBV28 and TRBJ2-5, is DVKVTQSSRYLVKRTGEKVFLECVQDMDHENMFWYRQDPGLGLRLIYFSYDVKMKEKGDIPEGYSVSREKKERFSLILESASTNQTSMYLCASSISGTGLPRQTQYFGPGTRLLVL.

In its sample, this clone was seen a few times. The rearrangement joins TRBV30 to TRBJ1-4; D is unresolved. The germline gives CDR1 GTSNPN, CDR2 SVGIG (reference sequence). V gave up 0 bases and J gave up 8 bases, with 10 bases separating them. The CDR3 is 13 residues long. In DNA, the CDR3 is TGTGCCTGGAGTGTGAGATGGAGGGAAAAACTGTTTTTT. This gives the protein CAWSVRWREKLFF.

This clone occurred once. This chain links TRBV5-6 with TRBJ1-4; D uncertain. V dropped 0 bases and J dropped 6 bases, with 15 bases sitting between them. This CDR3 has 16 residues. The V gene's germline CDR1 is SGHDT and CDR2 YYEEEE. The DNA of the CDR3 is TGTGCCAGCAGCTTGGTTCTTCCAGGTTCGGATGAAAAACTGTTTTTT. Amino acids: CASSLVLPGSDEKLFF.

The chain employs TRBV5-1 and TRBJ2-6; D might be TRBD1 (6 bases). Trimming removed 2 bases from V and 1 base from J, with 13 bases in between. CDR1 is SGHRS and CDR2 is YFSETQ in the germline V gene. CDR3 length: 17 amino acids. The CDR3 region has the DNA TGCGCCAGCAGCTTACAGGGTGGGCGGTCTGGGGCCAACGTCCTGACTTTC. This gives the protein CASSLQGGRSGANVLTF. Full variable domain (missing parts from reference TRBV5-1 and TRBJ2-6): KAGVTQTPRYLIKTRGQQVTLSCSPISGHRSVSWYQQTPGQGLQFLFEYFSETQRNKGNFPGRFSGRQFSNSRSEMNVSTLELGDSALYLCASSLQGGRSGANVLTFGAGSRLTVL.

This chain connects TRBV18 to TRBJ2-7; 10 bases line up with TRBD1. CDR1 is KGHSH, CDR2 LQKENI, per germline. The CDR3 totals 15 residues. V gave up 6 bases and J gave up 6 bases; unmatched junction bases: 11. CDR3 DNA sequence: TGTGCCAGCTCGGGGACCGGGACAGGGGTGGGCGAGCAGTACGTC. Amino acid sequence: CASSGTGTGVGEQYV.

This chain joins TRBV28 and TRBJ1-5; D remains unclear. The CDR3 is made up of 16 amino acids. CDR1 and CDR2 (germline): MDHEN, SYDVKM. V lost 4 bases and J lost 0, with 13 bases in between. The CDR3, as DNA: TGTGCCAGCAGTTCAACAGACGTGTATAGCAATCAGCCCCAGCATTTT. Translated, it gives CASSSTDVYSNQPQHF.

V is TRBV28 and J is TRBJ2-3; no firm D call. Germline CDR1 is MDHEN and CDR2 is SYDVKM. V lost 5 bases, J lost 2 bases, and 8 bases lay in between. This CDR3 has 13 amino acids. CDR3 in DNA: TGTGCCAGCAGTCCGCCGGTCACAGATACGCAGTATTTT. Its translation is CASSPPVTDTQYF.

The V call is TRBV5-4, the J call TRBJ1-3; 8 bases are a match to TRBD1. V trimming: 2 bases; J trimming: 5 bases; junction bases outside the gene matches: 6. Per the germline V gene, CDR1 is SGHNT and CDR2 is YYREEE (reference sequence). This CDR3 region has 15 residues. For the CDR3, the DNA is TGTGCCAGCAGCTTATATAGGGACAGGAGAAACACCATATATTTT. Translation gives CASSLYRDRRNTIYF. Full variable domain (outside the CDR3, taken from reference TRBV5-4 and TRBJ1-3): ETGVTQSPTHLIKTRGQQVTLRCSSQSGHNTVSWYQQALGQGPQFIFQYYREEENGRGNFPPRFSGLQFPNYSSELNVNALELDDSALYLCASSLYRDRRNTIYFGEGSWLTVV.